These 27 T cell receptor beta chains share one sample of origin, sequenced in a study of blood T cell repertoires in COVID-19. Data came from immunoSEQ multiplex PCR; TCRdb stores just in-frame clones and leaves some out. The sample comprises 230,000 or so clones, 70% to 90% of which are singletons, and 2% to 2.5% rests with the top ten. The specimen was PBMCs or T cells enriched from blood (not recorded which). The receptor source for this set is a woman in her thirties or forties with acute COVID-19.

As regards this clone: Other DNA sequences in this sample translate to the same CDR3. The CDR3 DNA follows: TGCGCCAGCAGTAAGGGGGCACAAGAGACCCAGTACTTC. This gives the protein CASSKGAQETQYF. This chain connects TRBV10-1 to TRBJ2-5, with 7 positions matching TRBD1. The CDR3 sequence is 13 residues long. Germline V gives CDR1 WNHNN, CDR2 SYGVQD (reference sequence). After removal of 5 bases from V and 2 bases from J, the junction contained 2 bases not matched to a gene.

CDR3 nucleotide sequence: TGTGCCAGCAGCTTGGGACTCAGCACAGATACGCAGTATTTT. This translates into CASSLGLSTDTQYF. This chain joins TRBV5-4 and TRBJ2-3; D remains unclear. Germline V gives CDR1 SGHNT, CDR2 YYREEE (reference sequence). This CDR3 region has 14 residues. Trimming took 0 bases from V and 0 from J, leaving 5 bases between them.

The chain uses TRBV7-9 and TRBJ1-1; 7 nucleotides align to TRBD1. This CDR3 is built from 14 residues. Looked up from germline, CDR1 is SEHNR and CDR2 is FQNEAQ (reference sequence). The trim removed 5 bases at V and 0 bases at J, leaving 3 bases unmatched. Written as DNA, the CDR3 is TGTGCCAGCAGCGAGGGACAGCTGAACACTGAAGCTTTCTTT. Its protein is CASSEGQLNTEAFF.

The V and J genes are TRBV24-1 and TRBJ2-5; 9 nucleotides match TRBD1. V lost 0 bases, J lost 5 bases, and 6 bases stayed unmatched. This CDR3 contains 16 residues. Looked up from germline, CDR1 is KGHDR and CDR2 is SFDVKD. The CDR3 DNA sequence: TGTGCCACCAGTGATTTGCGGGACAGGGATGTGGAGACCCAGTACTTC. This codes for CATSDLRDRDVETQYF.

V usage is TRBV5-4 and J usage is TRBJ2-5; the match to TRBD2 covers 8 bases. The CDR3 sequence is 16 residues long. Trimming removed 0 bases from V and 4 bases from J; junction bases left unmatched: 8. The germline V gene encodes CDR1 SGHNT and CDR2 YYREEE (reference sequence). This CDR3 reads CASSLEASGGGETQYF. The CDR3 DNA follows: TGTGCCAGCAGCTTGGAGGCCAGCGGGGGAGGAGAGACCCAGTACTTC.

V and J are TRBV20-1 and TRBJ1-4, with 9 bases that match TRBD1. Per germline, CDR1 DFQATT and CDR2 SNEGSKA (reference sequence). Unmatched junction bases numbered 4, after V lost 3 bases and J lost 5 bases. This CDR3 has 14 residues. The CDR3 nucleotides read TGCAGTGCTAGTCGTGGGACAGGGAATGAAAAACTGTTTTTT. Translated: CSASRGTGNEKLFF.

The rearrangement links TRBV18 to TRBJ1-4; 10 bases fit TRBD1. The J segment lost 13 bases and the V segment lost 4 bases, leaving 15 bases of the junction unmatched. Germline CDR1 and CDR2: KGHSH and LQKENI. The length of the CDR3 is 16 residues. The chain's CDR3 is CASSRSTGTGALGLFF. CDR3 nucleotides: TGTGCCAGCTCACGATCGACCGGGACAGGGGCCTTAGGACTGTTTTTT.

The V gene is TRBV30, the J gene TRBJ2-6; 10 positions match TRBD1. This CDR3 is built from 17 residues. Germline loops: CDR1 GTSNPN, CDR2 SVGIG (reference sequence). V trimming: 5 bases; J trimming: 2 bases; junction bases outside the gene matches: 9. In nucleotides, the CDR3 is TGTGCCTGGGGGCCGGGACAGGGGACCCCTGGGGCCAACGTCCTGACTTTC. This codes for CAWGPGQGTPGANVLTF.

The chain couples TRBV5-6 to TRBJ1-3, with TRBD1 identical over 8 bases. The germline V gene encodes CDR1 SGHDT and CDR2 YYEEEE. The J segment lost 2 bases and the V segment lost 8 bases, leaving 9 bases of the junction unmatched. The CDR3 contains 15 residues. This chain's CDR3 is CASTTGGKPGNTIYF. Written as DNA, the CDR3 is TGTGCCAGTACCACAGGGGGTAAGCCTGGAAACACCATATATTTT.

This clone was detected only once. The gene calls are TRBV24-1 and TRBJ2-6, with 8 bases matching TRBD1. The CDR3 consists of 16 residues. The germline CDR1 and CDR2 sequences are KGHDR and SFDVKD. The V segment lost 4 bases and the J segment 2 bases; nucleotides outside the gene matches: 3. The DNA of the CDR3 is TGTGCCACCAGTGACCCAGGGGGCGCTGGGGCCAACGTCCTGACTTTC. The encoded protein is CATSDPGGAGANVLTF.

In regard to this clone: The same CDR3 is also encoded by other DNA sequences in this sample. The chain employs TRBV7-2 and TRBJ2-1; TRBD2 might be the D (6 bases). There are 14 residues in the CDR3. Germline CDR1 SGHTA, CDR2 FQGNSA. With 3 bases removed from V and 2 bases from J, the gap between germline ends came to 8 bases. CDR3 amino acids: CASSLGGTYNEQFF. The DNA of the CDR3 is TGTGCCAGCAGCTTGGGGGGAACCTACAATGAGCAGTTCTTC.

This clone was picked up a small number of times. The rearrangement uses TRBV7-9 and TRBJ2-1; TRBD2 agrees at 15 bases. Germline values: CDR1 SEHNR, CDR2 FQNEAQ (reference sequence). The CDR3 is 17 amino acids. Trimming cost V 0 bases and J 10 bases; bases outside gene matches: 7. This chain's CDR3 is CASSLASGLAGGREQFF. CDR3 DNA sequence: TGTGCCAGCAGCTTAGCCTCGGGACTAGCGGGAGGAAGAGAGCAGTTCTTC. Complete variable domain (other parts from reference TRBV7-9 and TRBJ2-1): DTGVSQNPRHKITKRGQNVTFRCDPISEHNRLYWYRQTLGQGPEFLTYFQNEAQLEKSRLLSDRFSAERPKGSFSTLEIQRTEQGDSAMYLCASSLASGLAGGREQFFGPGTRLTVL.

V is TRBV11-3 and J is TRBJ1-1, with TRBD1 identical over 9 bases. The CDR3 runs 17 residues. In germline, CDR1 is SGHNT, CDR2 YENEEA. V dropped 3 bases and J dropped 0; count of bases not matched to a gene: 8. CDR3 sequence reads: CASSFGTGFFMNTEAFF. The CDR3 coding sequence is TGTGCCAGCAGCTTCGGGACAGGGTTTTTTATGAACACTGAAGCTTTCTTT.

Only a few counts were recorded for this clone. This rearrangement joins TRBV11-3 to TRBJ2-3, with 7 bases fitting TRBD2. This CDR3 is built from 15 residues. CDR1 and CDR2 from the germline V gene are SGHNT and YENEEA. Losses at the gene ends were 3 bases for V and 5 bases for J; bases not matched to a gene: 8. CDR3 region: CASSLSGTGGDTQYF. In DNA form, the CDR3 reads TGTGCCAGCAGCTTGAGCGGGACTGGGGGAGATACGCAGTATTTT.

This clone was counted a single time. This sequence joins TRBV29-1 and TRBJ2-3, with a tentative D call TRBD2 (5 bases). Trimming took off 4 bases at V and 3 bases at J, with 20 bases between the two ends. The CDR3 length is 16 residues. The V gene's germline CDR1 is SQVTM and CDR2 ANQGSEA. For the CDR3, the DNA is TGCAGCGTTGCCAGAGCCGTCAACAGAGGGACAGATACGCAGTATTTT. Its protein product is CSVARAVNRGTDTQYF.

The chain recombines TRBV2 with TRBJ2-7, with D perhaps matching TRBD1 (5 bases). This CDR3 has 13 residues. Germline-derived CDR1 and CDR2 are SNHLY and FYNNEI. V dropped 0 bases and J dropped 6 bases, with 9 bases sitting between them. The CDR3 DNA reads TGTGCCAGCAGTGAAGCGGGAAGGGGCGAGCAGTACTTC. Amino acids: CASSEAGRGEQYF.

The rearrangement uses TRBV29-1 and TRBJ1-2, with a possible D match to TRBD1 (6 bases). Germline CDR1 and CDR2: SQVTM and ANQGSEA. V lost 5 bases to trimming and J lost 4 bases, with 17 bases between them. The CDR3 consists of 14 residues. CDR3 sequence reads: CSVTTGIAFYGYTF. CDR3 DNA: TGCAGCGTTACCACAGGGATCGCCTTCTATGGCTACACCTTC.

The genes are TRBV5-1 and TRBJ1-2; 8 positions agree with TRBD1. Germline assignment: CDR1 SGHRS and CDR2 YFSETQ. This CDR3 comprises 15 residues. With 1 base clipped from V and 6 bases from J, the junction kept 8 bases outside the gene matches. The CDR3 bases are TGCGCCAGCAGCTTGATTGCAGGGGGCGGAGATGGCTACACCTTC. This translates into CASSLIAGGGDGYTF.

Concerning this clone itself: The sample contains more than one DNA sequence encoding this CDR3. The chain links TRBV5-1 to TRBJ1-3, with D uncertain. V lost 0 bases and J 1 base, leaving 8 bases between the germline ends. Germline V gives CDR1 SGHRS, CDR2 YFSETQ. The CDR3 runs 15 residues. The CDR3 is CASSLGGPSGNTIYF. The CDR3 DNA follows: TGCGCCAGCAGCTTGGGAGGGCCTTCTGGAAACACCATATATTTT. Drawing the rest from reference TRBV5-1 and TRBJ1-3, the complete variable domain is KAGVTQTPRYLIKTRGQQVTLSCSPISGHRSVSWYQQTPGQGLQFLFEYFSETQRNKGNFPGRFSGRQFSNSRSEMNVSTLELGDSALYLCASSLGGPSGNTIYFGEGSWLTVV.

The rearrangement links TRBV2 to TRBJ2-1; 8 bases are shared with TRBD2. The CDR3 totals 16 residues. Germline loops: CDR1 SNHLY, CDR2 FYNNEI. The V segment lost 4 bases and the J segment 0 bases; nucleotides outside the gene matches: 5. The DNA of the CDR3 is TGTGCCAGCAGTGGGGGCGGGACTAGCTCCTACAATGAGCAGTTCTTC. This gives the protein CASSGGGTSSYNEQFF.

V and J are TRBV19 and TRBJ1-1; a possible D gene is TRBD1 (5 bases). Germline values: CDR1 LNHDA, CDR2 SQIVND (reference sequence). V lost 6 bases, J lost 8 bases, and 16 bases lay in between. The CDR3 loop spans 13 amino acids. Here the CDR3 DNA reads TGTGCCAGTAGGGTCTCCGGGGGAAGGGAAGCTTTCTTT. Translation: CASRVSGGREAFF.

This chain joins TRBV10-3 and TRBJ1-2, with D hard to call. V was trimmed by 7 bases and J by 0 bases, leaving 12 bases between them. The CDR3 extends over 14 amino acids. CDR1 ENHRY and CDR2 SYGVKD come from the germline V gene. CDR3 protein: CAIMSADTNYGYTF. CDR3 nucleotide sequence: TGTGCCATCATGTCGGCGGATACTAACTATGGCTACACCTTC.

This chain joins TRBV24-1 and TRBJ1-5; D possibly corresponds to TRBD1 (5 bases). This CDR3 spans 14 amino acids. Trimming pared 4 bases from V and 7 bases from J, leaving 13 bases between. Germline loops: CDR1 KGHDR, CDR2 SFDVKD. CDR3 loop: CATSDSRVSQPQHF. The CDR3 region has the DNA TGTGCCACCAGTGACTCCAGGGTCTCGCAGCCCCAGCATTTT.

The chain carries TRBV6-2 or TRBV6-3 and TRBJ2-1, with 8 bases fitting TRBD2. Germline CDR1 is MNHEY and CDR2 is SVGEGT. The CDR3 runs 15 residues. J was trimmed by 3 bases and V by 6 bases; bases with no gene match: 7. The CDR3 DNA follows: TGTGCCAGCAGCCGCCGTACTAGCGGCTACAATGAGCAGTTCTTC. Its translation: CASSRRTSGYNEQFF.

This rearrangement joins TRBV27 to TRBJ2-3; the D is unclear. Trimming cost V 2 bases and J 2 bases, with 23 bases left between them. There are 19 residues in the CDR3. In germline, CDR1 is MNHEY, CDR2 SMNVEV (reference sequence). The CDR3 DNA reads as TGTGCCAGCAGTTTACTCGTCAGTTTAGCCGGCGGATCCACAGATACGCAGTATTTT. Translating gives CASSLLVSLAGGSTDTQYF.

The genes are TRBV4-1 and TRBJ2-7; D is ambiguous. V lost 1 base, J lost 3 bases, and 10 bases lay in between. This CDR3 is 14 amino acids long. CDR1 and CDR2 from the germline V gene are MGHRA and YSYEKL. The CDR3: CASSQGVSFYEQYF. The CDR3 DNA reads TGCGCCAGCAGCCAAGGGGTTAGCTTCTACGAGCAGTACTTC.

This chain links TRBV2 with TRBJ1-1; D is undetermined. The V end lost 5 bases, the J end lost 7 bases, and 11 bases lay between the germline ends. Per the germline V gene, CDR1 is SNHLY and CDR2 is FYNNEI. This CDR3 is 12 amino acids long. In DNA form, the CDR3 reads TGTGCCAGCAGTAAGTATAGGAGTGAAGCTTTCTTT. It specifies CASSKYRSEAFF. Complete variable domain (other parts from reference TRBV2 and TRBJ1-1): EPEVTQTPSHQVTQMGQEVILRCVPISNHLYFYWYRQILGQKVEFLVSFYNNEISEKSEIFDDQFSVERPDGSNFTLKIRSTKLEDSAMYFCASSKYRSEAFFGQGTRLTVV.